These 19 T cell receptor beta chains were sequenced from one sample in a study of beta chain features in type 1 diabetes. Reverse transcribing all isolated RNA meant expressed TCRB transcripts were sequenced. Clones were read by immunoSEQ multiplex PCR, and TCRdb kept only the in-frame ones, dropping some. Of a few hundred thousand clones in the sample, roughly 25% were seen once. Study results and caveats: In all four CD4+ subsets, TCRB CDR3 length was significantly, moderately reduced in type 1 diabetes.

Their specific antigens are unknown. The sample comprised naive CD4+ T cells from blood. The receptors stem from a woman aged 30 to 39 with type 1 diabetes.

The gene calls are TRBV18 and TRBJ1-1; no definite D call. V was cut by 3 bases and J by 3 bases, with 14 bases left in between. Germline CDR1 reads KGHSH; CDR2 reads LQKENI. CDR3 size: 15 residues. CDR3 residues: CASSPQESADTEAFF. The CDR3 nucleotides are TGTGCCAGCTCACCGCAAGAGTCGGCGGACACTGAAGCTTTCTTT.

Only a few counts were recorded for this clone. The chain carries TRBV2 and TRBJ1-5, with D maybe TRBD1 (6 bases). V was cut by 7 bases and J by 5 bases, with 15 bases left in between. Germline V gene data show CDR1 as SNHLY and CDR2 as FYNNEI. This CDR3 is 14 amino acids long. CDR3 residues: CASTTGRNDQPQHF. DNA for the CDR3: TGTGCCAGCACAACAGGGCGAAACGATCAGCCCCAGCATTTT.

The J gene is TRBJ1-3, the V gene TRBV4-2; 9 bases fit TRBD1. V was pared by 11 bases and J by 0 bases, with 14 bases of the junction left unmatched. CDR1 is LGHNA and CDR2 is YNFKEQ in the germline V gene. The CDR3 spans 17 residues. The CDR3 region has the DNA TGTGCCTGGATCGGGACAGGGTTGTCATACTCTGGAAACACCATATATTTT. Translation: CAWIGTGLSYSGNTIYF.

The rearrangement uses TRBV11-2 and TRBJ2-5; the D gene is possibly TRBD1 (6 bases). There are 13 residues in the CDR3. Trimming removed 4 bases at V and 0 bases at J, with 6 bases between. The V gene's germline CDR1 is SGHAT and CDR2 FQNNGV. The CDR3: CASSWTDQETQYF. CDR3 coding DNA: TGTGCCAGCAGCTGGACAGACCAAGAGACCCAGTACTTC.

The chain employs TRBV5-4 and TRBJ2-3; TRBD2 matches at 11 bases. The CDR3 loop spans 19 amino acids. V gave up 0 bases and J gave up 2 bases; unmatched junction bases: 11. CDR1 is SGHNT and CDR2 is YYREEE in the germline V gene (reference sequence). The CDR3 here is CASSLGLAGGPRNTDTQYF. CDR3 coding DNA: TGTGCCAGCAGCTTGGGGCTAGCGGGAGGTCCCAGAAACACAGATACGCAGTATTTT.

This clone turned up a few times. V is TRBV6-5 and J is TRBJ2-3; tentative D call: TRBD2 (5 bases). Germline V gives CDR1 MNHEY, CDR2 SVGAGI. Trimming left V 2 bases short and J 0 bases short, with 9 bases between. The CDR3 is 15 residues long. The CDR3 region is CASSYSGPSTDTQYF. CDR3 sequence (DNA): TGTGCCAGCAGTTACAGCGGACCTAGCACAGATACGCAGTATTTT.

This chain uses TRBV6-6 with TRBJ2-7; 8 bases match TRBD2. CDR1 and CDR2 from the germline V gene are MNHNY and SVGAGI (reference sequence). V trimming: 7 bases; J trimming: 4 bases; junction bases outside the gene matches: 12. The CDR3 length is 15 residues. Here the CDR3 reads CASTPPGGSTYEQYF. DNA for the CDR3: TGTGCCAGCACCCCCCCGGGGGGGAGTACGTACGAGCAGTACTTC.

The chain uses TRBV6-6 and TRBJ1-2; D remains ambiguous. The germline V gene encodes CDR1 MNHNY and CDR2 SVGAGI (reference sequence). The CDR3 length is 13 residues. V lost 5 bases and J lost 4, with 11 bases in between. The CDR3 DNA reads as TGTGCCAGCAGTCTTGGACTGACCTATGGCTACACCTTC. This encodes CASSLGLTYGYTF.

V gene TRBV11-2 combines with J gene TRBJ2-1, with 7 nucleotides matching TRBD2. V shed 1 base, J shed 9 bases, and the junction held 6 bases outside the gene matches. Germline CDR1 and CDR2: SGHAT and FQNNGV. This CDR3 is 14 amino acids long. Here the CDR3 reads CASSLGGGPGEQFF. The DNA for the CDR3 is TGTGCCAGCAGCTTAGGGGGAGGGCCTGGTGAGCAGTTCTTC.

There are a few counts of this clone. V and J are TRBV27 and TRBJ2-7; D may be TRBD1 (5 bases). CDR1 and CDR2 (germline): MNHEY, SMNVEV (reference sequence). The CDR3 contains 13 residues. Trimming shortened V by 2 bases and J by 3 bases, and 8 bases separated the two germline ends. The CDR3 DNA follows: TGTGCCAGCAGTTTACTAGGGGACTACGAGCAGTACTTC. Protein sequence: CASSLLGDYEQYF.

The chain combines TRBV18 with TRBJ2-7; 13 bases line up with TRBD2. Trimming cost V 3 bases and J 2 bases; bases outside gene matches: 4. This CDR3 is built from 16 residues. CDR1 is KGHSH and CDR2 is LQKENI in the germline V gene. CDR3 region: CASSPWTSGSTYEQYF. The CDR3 coding sequence is TGTGCCAGCTCACCCTGGACTAGCGGGAGTACCTACGAGCAGTACTTC. Together with reference TRBV18 and TRBJ2-7, the CDR3 gives the full variable domain: NAGVMQNPRHLVRRRGQEARLRCSPMKGHSHVYWYRQLPEEGLKFMVYLQKENIIDESGMPKERFSAEFPKEGPSILRIQQVVRGDSAAYFCASSPWTSGSTYEQYFGPGTRLTVT.

This chain connects TRBV4-1 to TRBJ2-5, with D possibly TRBD1 on 5 matching bases. This CDR3 is 17 amino acids long. Trimming shortened V by 1 base and J by 7 bases, and 22 bases separated the two germline ends. Germline-derived CDR1 and CDR2 are MGHRA and YSYEKL. CDR3 region: CASSQGPRARHMGTQYF. Here the CDR3 DNA reads TGCGCCAGCAGCCAAGGGCCCAGGGCGAGACACATGGGGACCCAGTACTTC.

The chain carries TRBV4-1 and TRBJ1-2; 7 bases match TRBD1. The V gene's germline CDR1 is MGHRA and CDR2 YSYEKL. This CDR3 is 15 amino acids long. After removal of 5 bases from V and 7 bases from J, the junction contained 13 bases not matched to a gene. DNA of the CDR3: TGCGCCAGCAGCTTAAGTAGCCAGGAGGGGGCTGGCTACACCTTC. Translating it yields CASSLSSQEGAGYTF.

V usage is TRBV19 and J usage is TRBJ2-2; 7 bases are shared with TRBD2. CDR1 LNHDA and CDR2 SQIVND come from the germline V gene (reference sequence). The CDR3 loop spans 15 amino acids. The V segment lost 5 bases and the J segment 4 bases; nucleotides outside the gene matches: 7. The CDR3 protein is CASSEGGPGTGELFF. The CDR3 nucleotides are TGTGCCAGTAGTGAGGGAGGGCCGGGCACCGGGGAGCTGTTTTTT.

The rearrangement joins TRBV9 to TRBJ1-2, with 9 nucleotides matching TRBD1. This CDR3 is built from 16 residues. CDR1 is SGDLS, CDR2 YYNGEE, per germline. V shed 3 bases, J shed 8 bases, and the junction held 14 bases outside the gene matches. The CDR3 here is CASSEKNRDRAGGYTF. The CDR3 DNA reads as TGTGCCAGCAGCGAGAAGAACCGGGACAGGGCGGGCGGCTACACCTTC.

This clone appeared a few times. The chain couples TRBV7-2 to TRBJ1-2, with 7 bases lining up with TRBD1. V was clipped by 5 bases and J by 4 bases; unmatched bases: 10. The germline V gene encodes CDR1 SGHTA and CDR2 FQGNSA. The CDR3 has 15 residues. CDR3 sequence reads: CASSTSGTGVYGYTF. The CDR3 region has the DNA TGTGCCAGCAGCACCTCTGGAACAGGGGTCTATGGCTACACCTTC.

The CDR3 is CASSGKRTGPSSYEQYF. In DNA form, the CDR3 reads TGTGCCAGCAGTGGGAAGCGGACAGGCCCAAGCTCCTACGAGCAGTACTTC. This sequence joins TRBV2 and TRBJ2-7, with TRBD1 matching 7 bases. Trimming cost V 4 bases and J 0 bases; bases outside gene matches: 12. Germline V gene lookup returns CDR1 SNHLY and CDR2 FYNNEI. The CDR3 has 17 amino acids.

V gene TRBV4-2 combines with J gene TRBJ2-1; TRBD1 is a possible D gene (6 bases). The germline V and J ends were trimmed by 3 bases and 1 base, with 19 bases remaining between them. Germline V gives CDR1 LGHNA, CDR2 YNFKEQ. The CDR3 has 18 residues. DNA for the CDR3: TGTGCCAGCAGCCAGGCTCCTACACAGGGCGCTTCCTACAATGAGCAGTTCTTC. It codes for CASSQAPTQGASYNEQFF.

This chain joins TRBV7-9 and TRBJ1-1; a possible D gene is TRBD1 (5 bases). The germline V gene has CDR1 SEHNR and CDR2 FQNEAQ (reference sequence). There are 12 residues in the CDR3. With 11 bases removed from V and 1 base from J, the gap between germline ends came to 11 bases. CDR3 bases: TGTGCCCCCGCAGGGTCGAACACTGAAGCTTTCTTT. This encodes CAPAGSNTEAFF.